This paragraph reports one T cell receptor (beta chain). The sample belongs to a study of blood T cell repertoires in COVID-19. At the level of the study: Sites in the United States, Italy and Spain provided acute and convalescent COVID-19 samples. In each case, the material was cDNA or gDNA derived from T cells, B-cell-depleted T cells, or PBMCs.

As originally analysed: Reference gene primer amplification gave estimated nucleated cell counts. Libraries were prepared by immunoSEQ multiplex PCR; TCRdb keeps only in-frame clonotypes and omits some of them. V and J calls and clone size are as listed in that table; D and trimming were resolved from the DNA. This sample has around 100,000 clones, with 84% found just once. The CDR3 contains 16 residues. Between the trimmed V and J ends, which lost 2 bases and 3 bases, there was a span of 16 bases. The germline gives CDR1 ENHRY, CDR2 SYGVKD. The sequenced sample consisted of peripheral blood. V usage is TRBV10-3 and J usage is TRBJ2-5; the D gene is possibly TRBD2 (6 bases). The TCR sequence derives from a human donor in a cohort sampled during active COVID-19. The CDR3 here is CAISEAATRREETQYF. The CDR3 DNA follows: TGTGCCATCAGTGAGGCGGCGACTAGGCGTGAAGAGACCCAGTACTTC.